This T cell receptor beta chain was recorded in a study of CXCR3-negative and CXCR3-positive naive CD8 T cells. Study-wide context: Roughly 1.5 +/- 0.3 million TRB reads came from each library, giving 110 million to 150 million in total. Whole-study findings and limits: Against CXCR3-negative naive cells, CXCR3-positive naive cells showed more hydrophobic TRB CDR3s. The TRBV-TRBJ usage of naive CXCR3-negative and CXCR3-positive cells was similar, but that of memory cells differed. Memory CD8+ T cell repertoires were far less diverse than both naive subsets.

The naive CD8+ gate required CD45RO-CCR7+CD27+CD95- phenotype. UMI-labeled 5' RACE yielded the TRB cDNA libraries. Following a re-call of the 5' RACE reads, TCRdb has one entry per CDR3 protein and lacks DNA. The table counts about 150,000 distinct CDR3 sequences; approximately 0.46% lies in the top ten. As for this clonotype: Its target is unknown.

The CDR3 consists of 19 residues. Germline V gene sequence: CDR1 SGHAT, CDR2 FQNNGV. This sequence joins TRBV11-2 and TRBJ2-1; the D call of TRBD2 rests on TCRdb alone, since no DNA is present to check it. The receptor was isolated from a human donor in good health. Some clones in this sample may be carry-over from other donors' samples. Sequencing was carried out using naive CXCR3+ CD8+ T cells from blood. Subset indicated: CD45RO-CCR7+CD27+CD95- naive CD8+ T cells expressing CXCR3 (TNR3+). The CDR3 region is CASSNPPEGSGRAYNEQFF.